The text below deals with one T cell receptor beta chain. The data derive from a study of blood T cells in healthy people across ages. Study information: Capture by template switching was about one barcoded beta molecule per two T cells.

A second about 7 to 12 cycle PCR used barcoded and J-beta primers. Sequencing yielded, for each sample, at least 2.5 million paired-end reads carrying CDR3. TCRdb reprocessed the 5' RACE reads via MiXCR and lists one record per CDR3 protein. This table has 1,500,000 or so distinct CDR3 sequences, roughly 64% appearing once. Healthy Russian Caucasian donors spanned ages about 6 to 95 years. The study isolated at least 6.5 million PBMCs from each sample. In germline, CDR1 is LGHNA, CDR2 YSLEER. This CDR3 is 17 amino acids long. The sequenced material came from blood. The source is a man younger than 30 in good health. The chain employs TRBV4-3 and TRBJ2-4, with a possible D match to TRBD1 (6 bases). TRBJ2-7 matches the DNA end more closely, so the J call is doubtful. This CDR3 reads CASSRSILDRAYYEQYF. The CDR3 nucleotides are TGCGCCAGCAGTCGATCGATTCTGGACAGAGCTTACTACGAGCAGTACTTC.